The entry below describes one T cell receptor beta chain. No antigen is known for it. The data were taken from a study of T cell responses to AZD1222 COVID-19 vaccine. Findings of the study overall: Reportedly, nearly half the spike-specific TCRs target unmutated variant regions.

The germline gives CDR1 GTSNPN, CDR2 SVGIG (reference sequence). This CDR3 spans 16 amino acids. V was clipped by 5 bases and J by 0 bases; unmatched bases: 12. Repertoires were generated with immunoSEQ multiplex PCR, while TCRdb's copy carries only in-frame clones and drops some. Of about 99,000 clones listed, 93% are singletons. V and J are TRBV30 and TRBJ1-2; 7 positions match TRBD1. The sample was peripheral blood, taken on day 0 of AZD1222 vaccination. This receptor was taken from an adult in good health. This chain's CDR3 is CAWYRGKGGPNYGYTF. The CDR3 DNA follows: TGTGCCTGGTACAGGGGAAAGGGGGGGCCTAACTATGGCTACACCTTC.